Listed below are T cell receptor beta chains from one sample, sequenced in a study of response to subunit inactivated influenza vaccine. TCRdb redid the calling of the RT-PCR reads with MiXCR, one entry per CDR3 protein. Of around 180,000 distinct CDR3 sequences in the sample, 9.2% were seen once. Sample: non-naive T cells sorted from PBMCs, taken on the day of vaccination. The receptors stem from a middle-aged man who received an inactivated influenza vaccine. Each CDR3 is given with its conserved first and last residue.

len | j_gene | v_gene | CDR3aa
14 | TRBJ2-2 | TRBV15 | CATSRVTPTGELFF
14 | TRBJ2-5 | TRBV4-2 | CASSQDWMGETQYF
15 | TRBJ1-5 | TRBV4-1 | CASSQEGGVFQPQHF
13 | TRBJ2-2 | TRBV2 | CASSGTNTGELFF
17 | TRBJ2-3 | TRBV4-2 | CASSRGLAEQQIDTQYF
14 | TRBJ2-3 | TRBV5-5 | CASSLDRWTDTQYF
15 | TRBJ2-1 | TRBV7-8 | CASSSRDRGYNEQFF
15 | TRBJ2-5 | TRBV12-3/TRBV12-4 | CASSLSGLAGETQYF
13 | TRBJ1-5 | TRBV29-1 | CSAQGAKGEPQHF
16 | TRBJ2-3 | TRBV3-1 | CASSQRSAGAGDTQYF
14 | TRBJ2-2 | TRBV5-1 | CASSGGGFTGELFF
16 | TRBJ2-3 | TRBV7-2 | CASSSTSGGGTGTQYF
14 | TRBJ1-2 | TRBV28 | CASSSSGPAAGYTF
13 | TRBJ1-1 | TRBV6-6 | CASSQGNWEGAFF
13 | TRBJ2-2 | TRBV12-3/TRBV12-4 | CASSSRGTGELFF
17 | TRBJ2-7 | TRBV6-2/TRBV6-3 | CASSYPTQGEVVYEQYF
13 | TRBJ2-5 | TRBV7-2 | CASSRTRAETQYF
15 | TRBJ1-4 | TRBV7-9 | CASSFPSGTSEKLFF
16 | TRBJ2-2 | TRBV15 | CATSRDQRTNTGELFF
14 | TRBJ1-2 | TRBV5-1 | CASSLVPQARGYTF
14 | TRBJ2-1 | TRBV28 | CASSFFKRYNEQFF
15 | TRBJ2-2 | TRBV9 | CASSVGAANTGELFF
17 | TRBJ2-5 | TRBV7-2 | CASSLTQLTDGQETQYF
17 | TRBJ2-3 | TRBV7-2 | CASSPGLAGGPSHTQYF
13 | TRBJ2-3 | TRBV6-6 | CASSYVGTDTQYF
12 | TRBJ2-7 | TRBV28 | CASSSVQYEQYF